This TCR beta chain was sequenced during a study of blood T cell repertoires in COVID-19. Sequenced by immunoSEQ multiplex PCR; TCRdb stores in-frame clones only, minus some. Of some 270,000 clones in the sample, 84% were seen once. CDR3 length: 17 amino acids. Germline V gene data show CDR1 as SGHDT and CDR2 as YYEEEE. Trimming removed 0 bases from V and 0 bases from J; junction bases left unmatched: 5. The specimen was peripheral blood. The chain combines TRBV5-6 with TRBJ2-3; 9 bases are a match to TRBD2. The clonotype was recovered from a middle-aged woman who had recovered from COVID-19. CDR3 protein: CASSLGGTSPSTDTQYF. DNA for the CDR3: TGTGCCAGCAGCTTGGGAGGGACTAGCCCTAGCACAGATACGCAGTATTTT.